This T cell receptor (beta chain) stems from a study of regulatory T cells in long-lasting Graves disease. Of note for this clonotype: The antigen is unknown.

Combining iRepertoire HTBI primers with Arm-PCR of CDR3 regions, the authors built TCR beta libraries. TCRdb redid the calling of the multiplex PCR reads with MiXCR, one entry per CDR3 protein. The sample holds 420,000 or so distinct CDR3 sequences, 23% seen once. This CDR3 spans 14 amino acids. V was clipped by 2 bases and J by 7 bases, with 12 bases between them. Germline lookup yields CDR1 SGHTA and CDR2 FQGNSA. Findings of the study overall: The number of shared public clonotypes was higher in persistent patients (roughly 2,800) than new patients (around 890). Persistent disease samples used TRBV28, TRBJ1-2 and TRBJ2-5 preferentially.

The sample's time point: persistent/refractory GD, antithyroid drugs over 5 years with positive TRAb. The TCR library was made from RNA extracted from PBMCs. As collected, the peripheral blood samples measured 7 to 9.5 milliliters each and went into EDTA tubes. This material consisted of peripheral blood mononuclear cells (PBMCs), taken when the disease was refractory, from a patient treated with antithyroid drugs. The J gene is TRBJ2-1, the V gene TRBV7-2; a weak D match, TRBD1 (5 bases). The TCR originated in a female donor with Graves disease. The CDR3 region is CASSLLSGRNEQFF. CDR3 DNA: TGTGCCAGCAGCTTATTATCAGGGCGGAATGAGCAGTTCTTC.